This entry lists 5 T cell receptor beta chains sequenced from one sample in a study of blood T cell repertoires in COVID-19. Generated by immunoSEQ multiplex PCR, the TCRdb table keeps only in-frame clones and is missing some. The repertoire holds about 260,000 clones, around 87% seen once, with over 2% in the top ten. Sample: peripheral blood. All receptors derive from a woman in her fifties or sixties with acute or convalescent COVID-19.

This clone came up a few times. The chain links TRBV2 to TRBJ2-7; 8 nucleotides agree with TRBD2. The CDR3 spans 14 residues. Germline V gene lookup returns CDR1 SNHLY and CDR2 FYNNEI. J was trimmed by 6 bases and V by 4 bases; bases with no gene match: 8. CDR3 in DNA: TGTGCCAGCAGTGCCCCGGGACTAGGGAGCGAGCAGTACTTC. Translation gives CASSAPGLGSEQYF.

V is TRBV7-6 and J is TRBJ2-3, with D maybe TRBD1 (5 bases). The CDR3 length is 15 residues. V lost 4 bases and J lost 0, with 11 bases in between. Germline V gives CDR1 SGHVS, CDR2 FNYEAQ. Here the CDR3 DNA reads TGTGCCAGCAGCTGGGGCGCAGCTAGCACAGATACGCAGTATTTT. This translates into CASSWGAASTDTQYF.

The CDR3 DNA reads as TGTGCCAGCAGCTTACCAGGGGAATTCCTCTCCAATGAGCAGTTCTTC. Its translation is CASSLPGEFLSNEQFF. The genes are TRBV11-1 and TRBJ2-1; TRBD1 might be the D (6 bases). CDR1 and CDR2 from the germline V gene are SGHAT and FQDESV (reference sequence). Trimming took 2 bases from V and 6 from J, leaving 17 bases between them. The CDR3 is 16 amino acids. Combining the CDR3 with reference TRBV11-1 and TRBJ2-1 gives the whole variable domain EAEVAQSPRYKITEKSQAVAFWCDPISGHATLYWYRQILGQGPELLVQFQDESVVDDSQLPKDRFSAERLKGVDSTLKIQPAELGDSAMYLCASSLPGEFLSNEQFFGPGTRLTVL.

V usage is TRBV5-1 and J usage is TRBJ2-3; D remains unclear. The CDR3 spans 17 residues. Trimming shortened V by 0 bases and J by 1 base, and 15 bases separated the two germline ends. CDR1 is SGHRS, CDR2 YFSETQ, per germline. The CDR3 DNA follows: TGCGCCAGCAGCTTGGCCGGTTCAGGATACCGCACAGATACGCAGTATTTT. This encodes CASSLAGSGYRTDTQYF.

This chain joins TRBV5-1 and TRBJ2-3, with 7 nucleotides matching TRBD1. The CDR3 covers 15 residues. Germline assignment: CDR1 SGHRS and CDR2 YFSETQ. Trimming cost V 5 bases and J 1 base; bases outside gene matches: 7. In DNA form, the CDR3 reads TGCGCCAGCAGAAATCGACAGGGTGGCACAGATACGCAGTATTTT. Its translation: CASRNRQGGTDTQYF.